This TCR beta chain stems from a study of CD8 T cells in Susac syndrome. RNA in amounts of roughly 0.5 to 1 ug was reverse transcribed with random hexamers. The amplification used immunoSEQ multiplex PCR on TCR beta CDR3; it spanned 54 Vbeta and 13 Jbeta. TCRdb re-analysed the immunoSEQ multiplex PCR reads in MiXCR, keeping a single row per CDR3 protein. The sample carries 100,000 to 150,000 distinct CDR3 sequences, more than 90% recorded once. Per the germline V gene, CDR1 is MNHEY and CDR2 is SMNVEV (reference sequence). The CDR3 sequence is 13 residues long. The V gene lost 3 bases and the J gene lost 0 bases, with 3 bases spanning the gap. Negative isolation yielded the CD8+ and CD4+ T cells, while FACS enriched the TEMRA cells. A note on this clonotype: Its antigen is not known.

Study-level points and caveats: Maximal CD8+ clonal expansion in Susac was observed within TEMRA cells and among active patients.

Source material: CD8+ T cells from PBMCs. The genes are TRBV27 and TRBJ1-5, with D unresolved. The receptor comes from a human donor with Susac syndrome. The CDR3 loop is CASSFLSNQPQHF. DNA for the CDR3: TGTGCCAGCAGTTTTCTTAGCAATCAGCCCCAGCATTTT.